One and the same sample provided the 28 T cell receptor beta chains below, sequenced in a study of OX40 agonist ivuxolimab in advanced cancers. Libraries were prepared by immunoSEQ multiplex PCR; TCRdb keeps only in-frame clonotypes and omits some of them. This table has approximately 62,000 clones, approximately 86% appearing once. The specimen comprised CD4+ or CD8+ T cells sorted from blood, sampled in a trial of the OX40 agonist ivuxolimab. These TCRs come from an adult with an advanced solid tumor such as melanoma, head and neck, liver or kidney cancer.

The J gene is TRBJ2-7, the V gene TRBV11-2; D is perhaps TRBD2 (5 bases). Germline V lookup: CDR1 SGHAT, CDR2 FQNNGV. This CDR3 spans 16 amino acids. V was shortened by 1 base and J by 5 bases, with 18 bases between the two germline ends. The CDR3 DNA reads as TGTGCCAGCAGCTTAGGTCATGGAGGTTGGAAAAACGAGCAGTACTTC. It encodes CASSLGHGGWKNEQYF.

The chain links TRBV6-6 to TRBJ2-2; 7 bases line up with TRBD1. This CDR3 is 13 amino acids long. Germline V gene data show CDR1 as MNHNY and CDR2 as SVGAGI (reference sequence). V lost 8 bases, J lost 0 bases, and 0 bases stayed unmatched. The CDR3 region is CASGTANTGELFF. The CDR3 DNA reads TGTGCCAGCGGGACAGCGAACACCGGGGAGCTGTTTTTT.

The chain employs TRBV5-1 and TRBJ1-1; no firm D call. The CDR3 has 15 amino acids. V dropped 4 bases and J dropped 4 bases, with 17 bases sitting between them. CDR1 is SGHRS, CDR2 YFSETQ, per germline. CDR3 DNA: TGCGCCAGCAGCCCCGGCGCCGGCCCCCCCACTGAAGCTTTCTTT. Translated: CASSPGAGPPTEAFF.

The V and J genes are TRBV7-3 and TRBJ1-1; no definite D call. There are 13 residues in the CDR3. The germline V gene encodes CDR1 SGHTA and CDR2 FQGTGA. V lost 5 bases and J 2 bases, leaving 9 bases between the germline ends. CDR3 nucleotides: TGTGCCAGCAGCGTACAGAAAAACACTGAAGCTTTCTTT. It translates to CASSVQKNTEAFF.

For the CDR3, the DNA is TGTGCCAGCAGCGGGGCCAGGGACACCGGGGAGCTGTTTTTT. Protein: CASSGARDTGELFF. The chain recombines TRBV5-4 with TRBJ2-2; possibly TRBD1 for D (5 bases). Germline assignment: CDR1 SGHNT and CDR2 YYREEE (reference sequence). V lost 4 bases and J lost 3, with 10 bases in between. The CDR3 runs to 14 residues.

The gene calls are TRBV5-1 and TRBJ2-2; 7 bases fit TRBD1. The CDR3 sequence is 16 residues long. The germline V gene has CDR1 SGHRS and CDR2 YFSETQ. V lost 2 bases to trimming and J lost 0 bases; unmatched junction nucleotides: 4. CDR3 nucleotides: TGCGCCAGCAGCTTACAGGACAGGACGAACACCGGGGAGCTGTTTTTT. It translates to CASSLQDRTNTGELFF.

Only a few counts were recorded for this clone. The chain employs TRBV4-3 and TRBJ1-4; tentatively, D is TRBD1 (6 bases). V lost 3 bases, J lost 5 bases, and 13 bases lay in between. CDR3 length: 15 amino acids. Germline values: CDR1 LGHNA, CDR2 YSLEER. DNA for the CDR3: TGCGCCAGCAGCCACAGCGGGGGCCCAAATGAAAAACTGTTTTTT. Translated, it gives CASSHSGGPNEKLFF.

This CDR3 is CASSFPGGNEQFF. In DNA form, the CDR3 reads TGTGCCAGCAGCTTCCCGGGGGGAAATGAGCAGTTCTTC. The chain carries TRBV7-3 and TRBJ2-1, with 7 bases aligning to TRBD2. Trimming removed 3 bases from V and 7 bases from J; junction bases left unmatched: 3. Germline lookup yields CDR1 SGHTA and CDR2 FQGTGA. The CDR3 is 13 residues long.

The CDR3 loop is CASSLHLGGEETQYF. Written as DNA, the CDR3 is TGCGCCAGCAGCTTGCATCTAGGGGGGGAAGAGACCCAGTACTTC. The chain employs TRBV5-1 and TRBJ2-5; the D gene is possibly TRBD2 (7 bases). Trimming left V 1 base short and J 3 bases short, with 13 bases between. The CDR3 spans 15 residues. Germline CDR1 SGHRS, CDR2 YFSETQ.

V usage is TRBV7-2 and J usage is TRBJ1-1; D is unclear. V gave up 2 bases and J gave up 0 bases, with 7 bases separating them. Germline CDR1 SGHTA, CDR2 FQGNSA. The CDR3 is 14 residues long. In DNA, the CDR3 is TGTGCCAGCAGCTTAAGGCAGATGAACACTGAAGCTTTCTTT. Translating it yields CASSLRQMNTEAFF.

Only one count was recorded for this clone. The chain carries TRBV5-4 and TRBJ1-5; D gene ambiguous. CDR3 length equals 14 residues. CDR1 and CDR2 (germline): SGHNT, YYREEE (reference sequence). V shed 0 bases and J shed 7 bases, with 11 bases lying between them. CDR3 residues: CASSLGPLDQPQHF. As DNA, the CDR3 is TGTGCCAGCAGCTTGGGCCCACTGGACCAGCCCCAGCATTTT.

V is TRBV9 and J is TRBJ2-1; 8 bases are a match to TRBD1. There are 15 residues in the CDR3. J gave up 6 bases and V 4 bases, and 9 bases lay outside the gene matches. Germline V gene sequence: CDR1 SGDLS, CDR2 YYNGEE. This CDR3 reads CASSTQGAGVNEQFF. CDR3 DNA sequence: TGTGCCAGCAGCACCCAGGGGGCGGGTGTCAATGAGCAGTTCTTC.

Written as DNA, the CDR3 is TGTGCCAGCAGCTACGTTCGGGAAACAACTAATGAAAAACTGTTTTTT. This codes for CASSYVRETTNEKLFF. This chain uses TRBV5-6 with TRBJ1-4; unclear D gene. The CDR3 runs 16 residues. Trimming removed 3 bases at V and 0 bases at J, with 12 bases between. CDR1 is SGHDT, CDR2 YYEEEE, per germline. The variable domain in full, with the rest retrieved from reference TRBV5-6 and TRBJ1-4, is DAGVTQSPTHLIKTRGQQVTLRCSPKSGHDTVSWYQQALGQGPQFIFQYYEEEERQRGNFPDRFSGHQFPNYSSELNVNALLLGDSALYLCASSYVRETTNEKLFFGSGTQLSVL.

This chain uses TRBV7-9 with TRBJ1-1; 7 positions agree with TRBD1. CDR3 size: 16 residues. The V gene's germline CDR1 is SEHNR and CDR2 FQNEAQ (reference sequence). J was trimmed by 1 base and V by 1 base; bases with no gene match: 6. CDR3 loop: CASSLGAGGTNTEAFF. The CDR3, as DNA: TGTGCCAGCAGCTTAGGGGCAGGGGGGACGAACACTGAAGCTTTCTTT.

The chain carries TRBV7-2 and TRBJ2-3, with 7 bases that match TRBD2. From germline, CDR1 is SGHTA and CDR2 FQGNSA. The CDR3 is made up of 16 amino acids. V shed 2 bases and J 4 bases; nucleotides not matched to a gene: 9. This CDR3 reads CASSLLGEGLSDTQYF. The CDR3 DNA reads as TGTGCCAGCAGCTTATTGGGGGAGGGCCTTTCAGATACGCAGTATTTT.

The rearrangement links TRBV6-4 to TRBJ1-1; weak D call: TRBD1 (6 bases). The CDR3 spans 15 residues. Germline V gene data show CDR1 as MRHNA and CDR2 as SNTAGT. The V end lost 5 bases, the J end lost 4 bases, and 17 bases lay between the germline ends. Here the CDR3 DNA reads TGTGCCAGCAGTAAGGTACAGGGTGAAGGCACTGAAGCTTTCTTT. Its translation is CASSKVQGEGTEAFF.

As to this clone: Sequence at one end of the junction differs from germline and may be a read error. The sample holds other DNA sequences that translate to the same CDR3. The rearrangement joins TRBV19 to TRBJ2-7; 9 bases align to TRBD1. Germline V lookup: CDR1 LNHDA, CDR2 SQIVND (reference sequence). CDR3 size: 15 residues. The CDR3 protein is CASSISGQGNYEQYF. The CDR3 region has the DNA TGTGCCAGTAGTATTTCTGGACAGGGGAACTACGAACAGTACTTC.

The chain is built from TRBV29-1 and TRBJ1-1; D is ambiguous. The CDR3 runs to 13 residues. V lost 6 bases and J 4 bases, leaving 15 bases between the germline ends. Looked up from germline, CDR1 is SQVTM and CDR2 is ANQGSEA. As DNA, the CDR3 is TGCAGCGTGACATCCGCTATTGTCACTGAAGCTTTCTTT. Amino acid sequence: CSVTSAIVTEAFF. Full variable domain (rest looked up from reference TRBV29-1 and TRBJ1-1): SAVISQKPSRDICQRGTSLTIQCQVDSQVTMMFWYRQQPGQSLTLIATANQGSEATYESGFVIDKFPISRPNLTFSTLTVSNMSPEDSSIYLCSVTSAIVTEAFFGQGTRLTVV.

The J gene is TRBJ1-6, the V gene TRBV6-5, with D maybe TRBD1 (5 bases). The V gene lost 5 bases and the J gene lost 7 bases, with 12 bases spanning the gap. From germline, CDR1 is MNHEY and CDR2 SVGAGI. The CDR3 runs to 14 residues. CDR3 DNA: TGTGCCAGCAGTGCGGGACTCCAAAATTCACCCCTCCACTTT. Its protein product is CASSAGLQNSPLHF.

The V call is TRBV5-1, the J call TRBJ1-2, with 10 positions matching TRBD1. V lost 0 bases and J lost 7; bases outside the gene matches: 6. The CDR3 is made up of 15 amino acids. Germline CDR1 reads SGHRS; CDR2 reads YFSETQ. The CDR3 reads CASSLDPGQGSGYTF. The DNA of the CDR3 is TGCGCCAGCAGCTTGGACCCGGGACAGGGGAGTGGCTACACCTTC.

The CDR3 region is CAWSPGVLTIYF. The CDR3 coding sequence is TGTGCCTGGAGTCCGGGGGTTCTCACCATATATTTT. The chain has TRBV30 and TRBJ1-3; a weak D match, TRBD1 (5 bases). There are 12 residues in the CDR3. Germline CDR1 and CDR2: GTSNPN and SVGIG (reference sequence). Between the trimmed V and J ends, which lost 2 bases and 9 bases, there was a span of 11 bases.

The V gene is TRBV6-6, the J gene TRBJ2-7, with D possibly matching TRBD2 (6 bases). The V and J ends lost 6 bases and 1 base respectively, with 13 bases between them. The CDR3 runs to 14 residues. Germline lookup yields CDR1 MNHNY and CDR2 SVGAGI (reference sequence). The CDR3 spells CASSHGDSSYEQYF. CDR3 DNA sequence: TGTGCCAGCAGCCACGGGGACTCATCCTACGAGCAGTACTTC.

CDR3 DNA: TGTGCCAGCAGCTTGGACCCGAATCCCTACGAGCAGTACTTC. Protein sequence: CASSLDPNPYEQYF. The chain has TRBV5-4 and TRBJ2-7; D ambiguous. Looked up from germline, CDR1 is SGHNT and CDR2 is YYREEE (reference sequence). CDR3 length equals 14 residues. Between the trimmed V and J ends, which lost 0 bases and 2 bases, there was a span of 9 bases.

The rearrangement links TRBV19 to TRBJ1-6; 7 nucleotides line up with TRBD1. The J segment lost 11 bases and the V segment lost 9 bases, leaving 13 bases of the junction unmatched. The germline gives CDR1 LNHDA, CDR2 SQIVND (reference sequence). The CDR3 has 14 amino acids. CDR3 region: CASNLGQVSTPLHF. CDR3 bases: TGTGCCAGCAACCTAGGACAGGTCTCCACACCCCTCCACTTT.

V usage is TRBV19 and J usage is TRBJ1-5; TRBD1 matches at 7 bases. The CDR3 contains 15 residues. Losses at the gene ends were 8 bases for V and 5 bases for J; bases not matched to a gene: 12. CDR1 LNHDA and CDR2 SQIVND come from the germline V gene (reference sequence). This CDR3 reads CASSLPGQTYQPQHF. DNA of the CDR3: TGTGCCAGTTCGCTCCCGGGACAGACTTATCAGCCCCAGCATTTT.

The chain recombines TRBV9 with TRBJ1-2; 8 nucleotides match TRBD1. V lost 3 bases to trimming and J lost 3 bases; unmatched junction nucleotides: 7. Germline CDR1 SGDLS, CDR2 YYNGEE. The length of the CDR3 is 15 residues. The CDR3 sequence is CASSAGQGIYYGYTF. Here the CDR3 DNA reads TGTGCCAGCAGCGCCGGACAGGGTATTTACTATGGCTACACCTTC.

The chain's CDR3 is CASSLSALAGGNTDTQYF. In DNA, the CDR3 is TGTGCCAGCAGTTTATCAGCTCTAGCGGGAGGGAACACAGATACGCAGTATTTT. J is TRBJ2-3 and V is TRBV27; 12 positions match TRBD2. The V segment lost 0 bases and the J segment 2 bases; nucleotides outside the gene matches: 6. Germline CDR1 and CDR2: MNHEY and SMNVEV (reference sequence). The CDR3 is made up of 18 amino acids.

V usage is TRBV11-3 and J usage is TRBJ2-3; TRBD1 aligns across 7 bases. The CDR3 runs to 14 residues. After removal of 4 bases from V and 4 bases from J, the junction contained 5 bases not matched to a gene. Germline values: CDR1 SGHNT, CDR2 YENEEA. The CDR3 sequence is CASSSGQVPDTQYF. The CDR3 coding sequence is TGTGCCAGCAGCTCCGGACAGGTCCCAGATACGCAGTATTTT.